This is a list of T cell receptor beta chains from one sample in a study of T cells in Graves' hyperthyroidism and ophthalmopathy. One entry per CDR3 protein results from TCRdb running MiXCR on the multiplex PCR reads. Of 540,000 or so distinct CDR3 sequences in the sample, roughly 14% were seen once. The sequencing input was blood. The receptors stem from a woman between 25 and 40 years old with Graves' hyperthyroidism. Both conserved end residues are part of each CDR3. Each record gives: J gene, V gene, clone size, D gene, CDR3 protein, CDR3 DNA. The D gene is left open where the match is weak. The size entry is marked missing in some rows and otherwise reads once, few, many or a size class.

J gene: TRBJ2-7; V gene: TRBV27; clone size: many; D gene: NA; CDR3 protein: CASSSPYDGYEQYF; CDR3 DNA: TGTGCCAGCAGTTCCCCCTACGATGGCTACGAGCAGTACTTC
J gene: TRBJ2-2; V gene: TRBV14; clone size: once; D gene: NA; CDR3 protein: CASSQADIRWFFTGELFF; CDR3 DNA: TGTGCCAGCAGCCAAGCCGATATCCGGTGGTTTTTCACCGGGGAGCTGTTTTTT
J gene: TRBJ2-1; V gene: TRBV6-2/TRBV6-3; clone size: many; D gene: TRBD2; CDR3 protein: CASSYSLADNEQFF; CDR3 DNA: TGTGCCAGCAGTTATTCACTAGCGGACAATGAGCAGTTCTTC
J gene: TRBJ2-3; V gene: TRBV11-1; clone size: many; D gene: NA; CDR3 protein: CASSLSREATQYF; CDR3 DNA: TGTGCCAGCAGCTTATCCCGGGAAGCTACGCAGTATTTT
J gene: TRBJ1-1; V gene: TRBV12-5; clone size: many; D gene: NA; CDR3 protein: CASGLAPGGLLDTEAFF; CDR3 DNA: TGTGCTAGTGGTTTGGCCCCGGGGGGGCTTTTAGACACTGAAGCTTTCTTT
J gene: TRBJ2-5; V gene: TRBV11-2; clone size: many; D gene: NA; CDR3 protein: CASSLGLETQYF; CDR3 DNA: TGTGCCAGCAGCTTAGGGCTGGAGACCCAGTACTTC
J gene: TRBJ2-2; V gene: TRBV5-1; clone size: few; D gene: NA; CDR3 protein: CASSLARGANTGELFF; CDR3 DNA: TGTGCCAGCAGCTTGGCCCGCGGGGCGAACACCGGGGAGCTGTTTTTT
J gene: TRBJ2-1; V gene: TRBV18; clone size: NA; D gene: NA; CDR3 protein: CASSLPGPGNEQFF; CDR3 DNA: TGTGCCAGCTCATTACCGGGCCCGGGCAATGAGCAGTTCTTC
J gene: TRBJ1-5; V gene: TRBV6-6; clone size: many; D gene: NA; CDR3 protein: CASSYSPSQRGNQPQHF; CDR3 DNA: TGTGCCAGCAGTTACTCGCCGAGCCAAAGGGGCAATCAGCCCCAGCATTTT
J gene: TRBJ2-5; V gene: TRBV10-3; clone size: few; D gene: NA; CDR3 protein: CAISVTSQETQYF; CDR3 DNA: TGTGCCATCAGTGTAACTAGCCAAGAGACCCAGTACTTC
J gene: TRBJ2-1; V gene: TRBV18; clone size: few; D gene: TRBD2; CDR3 protein: CASSPPGLAGMGEQFF; CDR3 DNA: TGTGCCAGCTCACCACCGGGACTAGCGGGAATGGGAGAGCAGTTCTTC
J gene: TRBJ2-7; V gene: TRBV6-5; clone size: many; D gene: NA; CDR3 protein: CASSYAHGLRPSYEQYF; CDR3 DNA: TGTGCCAGCAGTTATGCCCATGGACTAAGGCCTTCCTACGAGCAGTACTTC